The 24 T cell receptor beta chains below were found in one sample sequenced in a study of T cell responses to AZD1222 COVID-19 vaccine. Some clones are missing from TCRdb's copy, which holds only in-frame ones; the method was immunoSEQ multiplex PCR. This sample yields some 170,000 clones, of which 85% to 90% are seen a single time; 4.3% belongs to the top ten. The sequencing here drew on peripheral blood, taken 28 days after the second dose of the MenACWY control vaccine. The receptors were sampled from an adult who received the MenACWY meningococcal vaccine as a control.

This chain links TRBV7-9 with TRBJ1-1, with D hard to call. The V gene's germline CDR1 is SEHNR and CDR2 FQNEAQ (reference sequence). Deletions cut 5 bases from V and 3 bases from J, with 10 bases between. The CDR3 is made up of 13 amino acids. The CDR3 sequence is CASSPSMDTEAFF. Here the CDR3 DNA reads TGTGCCAGCAGCCCCTCAATGGACACTGAAGCTTTCTTT.

The chain employs TRBV7-9 and TRBJ2-7; 8 nucleotides match TRBD1. Germline CDR1 SEHNR, CDR2 FQNEAQ (reference sequence). The junction had 10 bases not matched to a gene; V was cut back by 5 bases and J by 4 bases. This CDR3 comprises 15 residues. The CDR3 nucleotides read TGTGCCAGCAGCCAAGGACAGGGAAACTTTTACGAGCAGTACTTC. Translation gives CASSQGQGNFYEQYF.

This clone was detected only a few times. V gene TRBV19 combines with J gene TRBJ1-2; maybe TRBD1 (6 bases). Germline V CDR1 and CDR2: LNHDA, SQIVND (reference sequence). The CDR3 is 14 amino acids. Deletions cut 9 bases from V and 2 bases from J, with 16 bases between. For the CDR3, the DNA is TGTGCCAGCCGCGGGGGGGCCGACAACTATGGCTACACCTTC. It yields the protein CASRGGADNYGYTF.

The V call is TRBV10-2, the J call TRBJ2-1, with D perhaps TRBD2 (5 bases). The CDR3 totals 17 residues. V shed 0 bases and J shed 6 bases, with 18 bases lying between them. Looked up from germline, CDR1 is WSHSY and CDR2 is SAAADI. The CDR3 reads CASSESGLVGALNEQFF. CDR3 DNA: TGCGCCAGCAGTGAGTCGGGCCTTGTGGGAGCCCTCAATGAGCAGTTCTTC.

The chain couples TRBV9 to TRBJ2-6; maybe TRBD2 (6 bases). Germline V lookup: CDR1 SGDLS, CDR2 YYNGEE. V was pared by 7 bases and J by 0 bases, with 14 bases between. This CDR3 comprises 16 residues. CDR3 region: CASRGLLDSGANVLTF. CDR3 DNA sequence: TGTGCCAGCCGGGGACTCCTAGACTCTGGGGCCAACGTCCTGACTTTC.

The rearrangement uses TRBV6-5 and TRBJ2-3, with 8 nucleotides matching TRBD2. From germline, CDR1 is MNHEY and CDR2 SVGAGI. The CDR3 sequence is 14 residues long. V was clipped by 6 bases and J by 5 bases; unmatched bases: 7. CDR3 DNA sequence: TGTGCCAGCAGGGGTGCGGGGGGCCAAGATACGCAGTATTTT. Translating it yields CASRGAGGQDTQYF.

V and J are TRBV11-2 and TRBJ1-3; no clear D. The germline V and J ends were trimmed by 5 bases and 7 bases, with 15 bases remaining between them. This CDR3 contains 14 residues. The germline V gene has CDR1 SGHAT and CDR2 FQNNGV. The CDR3: CASSPATAANTIYF. In DNA form, the CDR3 reads TGTGCCAGCAGCCCCGCGACTGCGGCGAACACCATATATTTT.

The rearrangement joins TRBV9 to TRBJ1-1; D possibly corresponds to TRBD1 (6 bases). This CDR3 region has 14 residues. V lost 4 bases to trimming and J lost 1 base, with 11 bases between them. The V gene's germline CDR1 is SGDLS and CDR2 YYNGEE. CDR3 nucleotides: TGTGCCAGCAGCCCGGAAGGGGGGAACACTGAAGCTTTCTTT. Amino acids: CASSPEGGNTEAFF.

The V and J genes are TRBV12-5 and TRBJ1-2; 8 bases match TRBD1. The germline CDR1 and CDR2 sequences are LGHNT and FRNRAP. J was trimmed by 8 bases and V by 2 bases; bases with no gene match: 4. This CDR3 is 13 amino acids long. CDR3 in DNA: TGTGCTAGTGGTTTGTCAGGGGGCTACGGCTACACCTTC. Amino acids: CASGLSGGYGYTF.

The V and J genes are TRBV5-1 and TRBJ2-7; 8 bases agree with TRBD2. The CDR3 runs 13 residues. V lost 5 bases to trimming and J lost 3 bases; unmatched junction nucleotides: 4. The V gene's germline CDR1 is SGHRS and CDR2 YFSETQ. In DNA form, the CDR3 reads TGCGCCAGCAGGACTAGCGAACTCTACGAGCAGTACTTC. This sequence encodes CASRTSELYEQYF.

In DNA form, the CDR3 reads TGTGCCAGCAGCCAAGCCCTCGGAGATGAAGCTTTCTTT. Protein: CASSQALGDEAFF. The genes are TRBV4-2 and TRBJ1-1; D ambiguous. Deletions cut 1 base from V and 7 bases from J, with 10 bases between. The CDR3 consists of 13 residues. Per the germline V gene, CDR1 is LGHNA and CDR2 is YNFKEQ.

The gene calls are TRBV6-5 and TRBJ2-6; D is ambiguous. The V and J ends lost 7 bases and 2 bases respectively, with 9 bases between them. Germline lookup yields CDR1 MNHEY and CDR2 SVGAGI. CDR3 length: 14 residues. The CDR3 DNA follows: TGTGCCAGCACCCGGTGGACTGGGGCCAACGTCCTGACTTTC. Encoded protein: CASTRWTGANVLTF.

The chain is built from TRBV10-3 and TRBJ2-1, with 14 bases lining up with TRBD2. The V gene's germline CDR1 is ENHRY and CDR2 SYGVKD. The length of the CDR3 is 16 residues. Trimming took 4 bases from V and 7 from J; bases not matched to a gene: 6. This chain's CDR3 is CAISGPGLAGVNEQFF. The CDR3 DNA follows: TGTGCCATCAGTGGTCCGGGACTAGCGGGAGTTAATGAGCAGTTCTTC.

The V gene is TRBV11-3, the J gene TRBJ1-1, with a weak D call TRBD1 (5 bases). CDR1 and CDR2 from the germline V gene are SGHNT and YENEEA. V gave up 3 bases and J gave up 1 base, with 9 bases separating them. The CDR3 spans 14 residues. In nucleotides, the CDR3 is TGTGCCAGCAGCTTGGAAGGGGAGAACACTGAAGCTTTCTTT. Translated: CASSLEGENTEAFF.

The chain carries TRBV10-1 and TRBJ1-2; the D is unclear. This CDR3 has 13 amino acids. The V gene lost 2 bases and the J gene lost 5 bases, with 9 bases spanning the gap. The germline V gene has CDR1 WNHNN and CDR2 SYGVQD (reference sequence). CDR3 sequence reads: CASSESELYGYTF. The CDR3 nucleotides read TGCGCCAGCAGTGAGAGTGAGCTGTATGGCTACACCTTC.

The chain recombines TRBV3-1 (or the pseudogene TRBV3-2) with TRBJ2-2; tentatively, D is TRBD2 (5 bases). Looked up from germline, CDR1 is LGHDT and CDR2 is YNNKEL (reference sequence). Trimming removed 10 bases from V and 5 bases from J, with 14 bases in between. The CDR3 has 13 residues. CDR3 protein: CATRRTYTGELFF. In DNA, the CDR3 is TGTGCCACTAGGAGGACGTATACCGGGGAGCTGTTTTTT.

This chain joins TRBV9 and TRBJ1-6; tentative D call: TRBD1 (5 bases). Germline lookup yields CDR1 SGDLS and CDR2 YYNGEE. V dropped 2 bases and J dropped 11 bases, with 17 bases sitting between them. The CDR3 sequence is 15 residues long. The CDR3 protein is CASSVGGVQQAPLHF. CDR3 DNA sequence: TGTGCCAGCAGCGTGGGAGGCGTCCAACAGGCACCCCTCCACTTT. Full variable domain (outside the CDR3, taken from reference TRBV9 and TRBJ1-6): DSGVTQTPKHLITATGQRVTLRCSPRSGDLSVYWYQQSLDQGLQFLIQYYNGEERAKGNILERFSAQQFPDLHSELNLSSLELGDSALYFCASSVGGVQQAPLHFGNGTRLTVT.

V gene TRBV4-2 combines with J gene TRBJ2-2; 8 bases are shared with TRBD1. Germline V CDR1 and CDR2: LGHNA, YNFKEQ. This CDR3 contains 17 residues. Trimming removed 4 bases from V and 3 bases from J; junction bases left unmatched: 10. The DNA for the CDR3 is TGTGCCAGCAGCCTATCCCCGGGACAGGCATACACCGGGGAGCTGTTTTTT. Encoded protein: CASSLSPGQAYTGELFF.

This sequence joins TRBV4-3 and TRBJ1-1; D gene uncertain. CDR3 length: 14 amino acids. In germline, CDR1 is LGHNA, CDR2 YSLEER. Trimming stripped 4 bases from V and 2 bases from J, with 11 bases between. This CDR3 is CASSRSGPNTEAFF. The CDR3, as DNA: TGCGCCAGCAGCCGGTCTGGACCTAACACTGAAGCTTTCTTT.

The chain employs TRBV5-6 and TRBJ2-1; TRBD2 aligns across 8 bases. Germline CDR1 SGHDT, CDR2 YYEEEE. Trimming at V came to 3 bases and at J to 2 bases, leaving 4 bases not matched to a gene. This CDR3 comprises 15 residues. As DNA, the CDR3 is TGTGCCAGCAGCTCAATACTAGCGGCCTACAATGAGCAGTTCTTC. Translated, it gives CASSSILAAYNEQFF. Filled out from reference TRBV5-6 and TRBJ2-1, the complete variable domain reads DAGVTQSPTHLIKTRGQQVTLRCSPKSGHDTVSWYQQALGQGPQFIFQYYEEEERQRGNFPDRFSGHQFPNYSSELNVNALLLGDSALYLCASSSILAAYNEQFFGPGTRLTVL.

The V call is TRBV19, the J call TRBJ2-5; 10 nucleotides align to TRBD1. Germline CDR1 and CDR2: LNHDA and SQIVND (reference sequence). This CDR3 is 14 amino acids long. V was clipped by 8 bases and J by 5 bases; unmatched bases: 8. In DNA form, the CDR3 reads TGTGCCAGTGCGACAGGGGGCTGGGGGGAGACCCAGTACTTC. This codes for CASATGGWGETQYF. Complete variable domain (other parts from reference TRBV19 and TRBJ2-5): DGGITQSPKYLFRKEGQNVTLSCEQNLNHDAMYWYRQDPGQGLRLIYYSQIVNDFQKGDIAEGYSVSREKKESFPLTVTSAQKNPTAFYLCASATGGWGETQYFGPGTRLLVL.

V is TRBV12-1 and J is TRBJ1-5. TRBV12-1 is labeled a pseudogene. The CDR3 length is 16 residues. DNA for the CDR3: TGTGCCAGCACCTTTCAACCCCGAGTTACCTATCAGCCCCAGCATTTT. Translating gives CASTFQPRVTYQPQHF.

Only a few counts were recorded for this clone. DNA for the CDR3: TGTGCCAGCAGCGGACAGGGGGGGAGCAATCAGCCCCAGCATTTT. The encoded protein is CASSGQGGSNQPQHF. The chain joins TRBV7-2 to TRBJ1-5; TRBD1 matches at 10 bases. Germline assignment: CDR1 SGHTA and CDR2 FQGNSA. This CDR3 has 15 residues. Trimming removed 5 bases from V and 1 base from J; junction bases left unmatched: 2.

This chain uses TRBV27 with TRBJ2-5, with D tentatively TRBD1 (6 bases). The CDR3 is 13 amino acids. With 7 bases removed from V and 1 base from J, the gap between germline ends came to 10 bases. CDR1 is MNHEY and CDR2 is SMNVEV in the germline V gene (reference sequence). This CDR3 is CASKTGLQETQYF. CDR3 coding DNA: TGTGCCAGCAAAACAGGGCTCCAAGAGACCCAGTACTTC.